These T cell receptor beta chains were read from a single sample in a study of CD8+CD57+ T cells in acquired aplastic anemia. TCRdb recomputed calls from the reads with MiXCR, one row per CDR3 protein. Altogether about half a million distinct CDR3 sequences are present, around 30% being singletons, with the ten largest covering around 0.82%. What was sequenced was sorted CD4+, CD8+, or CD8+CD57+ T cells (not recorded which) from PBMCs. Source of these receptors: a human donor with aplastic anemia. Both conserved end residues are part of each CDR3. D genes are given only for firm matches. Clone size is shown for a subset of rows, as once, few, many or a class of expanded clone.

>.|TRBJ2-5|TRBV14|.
CASSSGVVGETQYF
TGTGCCAGCAGTAGTGGGGTGGTCGGAGAGACCCAGTACTTC
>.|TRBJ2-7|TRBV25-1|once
CAIATAPGEQYF
TGTGCCATCGCGACCGCCCCAGGGGAGCAGTACTTC
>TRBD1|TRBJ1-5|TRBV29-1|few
CSVSGGDQPQHF
TGCAGCGTCTCAGGGGGTGATCAGCCCCAGCATTTT
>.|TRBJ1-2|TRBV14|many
CASSQHRDLHF
TGTGCCAGCAGCCAACACCGGGACTTACACTTC
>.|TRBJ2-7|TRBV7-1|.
CASSSIRDWSSYEQYF
TGTGCCAGCAGCTCGATCCGGGACTGGAGCTCCTACGAGCAGTACTTC
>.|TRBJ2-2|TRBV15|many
CATSQGGKNTGELFF
TGTGCCACCAGCCAGGGGGGGAAGAACACCGGGGAGCTGTTTTTT
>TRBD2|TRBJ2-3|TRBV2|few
CASSYSTGGGTQYF
TGTGCCAGCAGTTACTCGACGGGGGGAGGTACGCAGTATTTT
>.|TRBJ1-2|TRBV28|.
CASSLFGGGGYTF
TGTGCCAGCAGTTTATTCGGGGGCGGTGGCTACACCTTC
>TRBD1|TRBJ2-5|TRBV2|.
CASIPGTVQETQYF
TGTGCCAGCATTCCCGGGACAGTTCAAGAGACCCAGTACTTC
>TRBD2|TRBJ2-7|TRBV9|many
CASSDGTSGRAYEQYF
TGTGCCAGCAGCGATGGGACTAGCGGGAGGGCCTACGAGCAGTACTTC
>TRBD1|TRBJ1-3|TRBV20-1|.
CSARDRGDSGNTIYF
TGCAGTGCTAGGGACAGGGGAGACTCTGGAAACACCATATATTTT
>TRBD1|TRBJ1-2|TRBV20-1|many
CSAHPRQGENYGYTF
TGCAGTGCGCATCCCAGACAGGGTGAGAACTATGGCTACACCTTC
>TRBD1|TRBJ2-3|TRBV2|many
CASSTGTGATDTQYF
TGTGCCAGCAGTACGGGGACAGGGGCAACAGATACGCAGTATTTT
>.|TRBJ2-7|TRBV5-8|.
CASSSDGGLSGPWYF
TGTGCCAGCAGCTCGGATGGAGGGCTATCGGGGCCTTGGTACTTC
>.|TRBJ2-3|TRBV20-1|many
CSAGNQDTQYF
TGCAGTGCCGGGAACCAAGATACGCAGTATTTT
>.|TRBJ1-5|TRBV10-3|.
CAISDGQPQHF
TGTGCCATCAGTGATGGGCAGCCCCAGCATTTT
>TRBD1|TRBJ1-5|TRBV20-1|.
CSASSVGTGASQSQHF
TGCAGTGCTAGTAGCGTGGGGACAGGGGCTAGTCAGTCCCAGCATTTT
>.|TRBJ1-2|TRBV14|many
CASSHKSNYGYTF
TGTGCCAGCAGCCATAAAAGTAACTATGGCTACACCTTC
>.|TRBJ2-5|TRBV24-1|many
CATSEPGEETQYF
TGTGCCACCAGTGAACCCGGAGAAGAGACCCAGTACTTC
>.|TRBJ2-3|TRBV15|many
CATRGYSTDTQYF
TGTGCCACCAGAGGGTATAGCACAGATACGCAGTATTTT
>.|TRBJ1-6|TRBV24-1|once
CATSDSTAATNSPLHF
TGTGCCACCAGTGATTCTACCGCCGCGACTAATTCACCCCTCCACTTT
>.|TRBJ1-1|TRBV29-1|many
CSVGELNTEAFF
TGCAGCGTTGGTGAGTTGAACACTGAAGCTTTCTTT
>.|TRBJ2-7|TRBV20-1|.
CSYGAARSYEQYF
TGCAGTTACGGCGCAGCCCGCTCCTACGAGCAGTACTTC
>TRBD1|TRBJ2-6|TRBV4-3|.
CASSQTGDGANVLTF
TGCGCCAGCAGCCAGACAGGGGATGGGGCCAACGTCCTGACTTTC
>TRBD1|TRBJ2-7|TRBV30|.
CAWSVDRGYEQYF
TGTGCCTGGAGTGTGGACAGGGGATACGAGCAGTACTTC
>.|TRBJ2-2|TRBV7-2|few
CASRSDRNTGELFF
TGTGCCAGCAGATCAGACAGGAACACCGGGGAGCTGTTTTTT
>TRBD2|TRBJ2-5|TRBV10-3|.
CAISDWGLAGGETQYF
TGTGCCATCAGTGACTGGGGACTAGCGGGGGGAGAGACCCAGTACTTC
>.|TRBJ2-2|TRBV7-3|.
CASSLARGELFF
TGTGCCAGCAGCCTCGCCCGAGGGGAGCTGTTTTTT
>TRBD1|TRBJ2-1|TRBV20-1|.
CSARLIGTGGYNEQFF
TGCAGTGCTAGACTAATCGGGACAGGGGGCTACAATGAGCAGTTCTTC
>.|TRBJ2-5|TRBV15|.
CARGPTQETQYF
TGTGCTAGGGGACCTACCCAAGAGACCCAGTACTTC
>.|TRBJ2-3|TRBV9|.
CASSAGTPQTDTQYF
TGTGCCAGCAGTGCCGGGACACCGCAGACCGATACGCAGTATTTT
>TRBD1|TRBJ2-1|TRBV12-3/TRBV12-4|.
CASSPRTGEMGSSYNEQFF
TGTGCCAGCAGTCCCCGGACAGGGGAAATGGGATCCTCCTACAATGAGCAGTTCTTC
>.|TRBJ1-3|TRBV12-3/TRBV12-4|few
CASSLGGFPGNTIYF
TGTGCCAGCAGTCTAGGAGGGTTCCCTGGAAACACCATATATTTT
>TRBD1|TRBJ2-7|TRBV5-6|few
CASASLGQGVHEQYF
TGTGCCAGCGCTTCGTTGGGACAGGGGGTTCACGAGCAGTACTTC
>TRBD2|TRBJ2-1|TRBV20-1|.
CSASKAGVRYNEQFF
TGCAGTGCTAGCAAAGCGGGAGTAAGGTACAATGAGCAGTTCTTC
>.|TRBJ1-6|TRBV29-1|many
CSVWAGQGTPLHF
TGCAGCGTTTGGGCGGGGCAGGGGACACCCCTCCACTTT
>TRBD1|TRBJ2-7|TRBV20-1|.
CSGGQGNHEQYF
TGCAGTGGGGGACAGGGGAATCACGAGCAGTACTTC
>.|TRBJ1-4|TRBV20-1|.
CSADISGLREKLFF
TGCAGTGCAGATATTTCAGGGTTGCGCGAAAAACTGTTTTTT
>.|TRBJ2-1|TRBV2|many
CASRRDTTYNEQFF
TGTGCCAGCAGAAGGGACACAACCTACAATGAGCAGTTCTTC
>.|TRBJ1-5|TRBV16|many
CASSLKGSSQPQHF
TGTGCCAGCAGCCTCAAGGGAAGTAGTCAGCCCCAGCATTTT
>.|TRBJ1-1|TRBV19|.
CASSRGFRAPRDTEAFF
TGTGCCAGTAGTAGGGGCTTTAGGGCCCCACGAGACACTGAAGCTTTCTTT
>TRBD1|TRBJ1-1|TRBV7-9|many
CASTRSGGYTEAFF
TGTGCCAGCACCCGTTCAGGGGGGTACACTGAAGCTTTCTTT
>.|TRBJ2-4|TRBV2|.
CASKGVADIQYF
TGTGCCAGCAAGGGCGTGGCTGACATTCAGTACTTC
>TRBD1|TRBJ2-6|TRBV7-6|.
CASSATGGSSGANVLTF
TGTGCCAGCAGCGCGACAGGGGGAAGCTCTGGGGCCAACGTCCTGACCTTC
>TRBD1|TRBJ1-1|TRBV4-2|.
CASSPEDRGRAEAFF
TGTGCCAGCAGCCCTGAGGACAGGGGACGTGCTGAAGCTTTCTTT
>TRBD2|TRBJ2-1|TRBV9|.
CASSRTSGGAAYNEQFF
TGTGCCAGCAGTAGGACTAGCGGGGGGGCTGCCTACAATGAGCAGTTCTTC
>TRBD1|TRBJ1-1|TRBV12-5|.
CASGLTDRGNTEAFF
TGTGCTAGTGGTTTGACGGACAGGGGTAACACTGAAGCTTTCTTT
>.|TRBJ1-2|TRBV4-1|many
CASSQVVITARNYTF
TGCGCCAGCAGCCAAGTTGTAATAACAGCCCGCAACTACACCTTC
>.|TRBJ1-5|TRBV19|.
CASKHHDSNQPQHF
TGTGCCAGCAAGCACCATGATAGCAATCAGCCCCAGCATTTT
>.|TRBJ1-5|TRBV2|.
CASSYYRGNQPQHF
TGTGCCAGCAGTTACTACCGGGGCAATCAGCCCCAGCATTTT
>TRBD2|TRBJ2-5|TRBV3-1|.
CASSLPLALRETQYF
TGTGCCAGCAGCCTTCCACTAGCGTTGCGGGAGACCCAGTACTTC
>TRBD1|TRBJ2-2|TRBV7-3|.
CASSSRDSNTGELFF
TGTGCCAGCAGCTCCAGGGACAGTAACACCGGGGAGCTGTTTTTT
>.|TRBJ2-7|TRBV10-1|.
CASSEGRRADEQYF
TGCGCCAGCAGTGAAGGTCGCAGGGCCGACGAGCAGTACTTC
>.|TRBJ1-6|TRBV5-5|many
CASKRQENNSPLHF
TGTGCCAGCAAGCGACAGGAAAATAATTCACCCCTCCACTTT
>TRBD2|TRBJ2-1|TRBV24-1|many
CATSERGGIYNEQFF
TGTGCCACCAGTGAGCGCGGGGGGATATACAATGAGCAGTTCTTC
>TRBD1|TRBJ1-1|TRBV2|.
CASLPRTGGFTEAFF
TGTGCCAGTCTACCACGGACAGGTGGGTTTACTGAAGCTTTCTTT
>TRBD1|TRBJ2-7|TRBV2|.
CASSVGGKDYYEQYF
TGTGCCAGCAGCGTAGGGGGCAAGGATTACTACGAGCAGTACTTC
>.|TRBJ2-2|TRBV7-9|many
CASSFSRELFF
TGTGCCAGCAGCTTCTCACGGGAGCTGTTTTTT
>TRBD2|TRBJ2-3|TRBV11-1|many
CASSLGDYPTDTQYF
TGTGCCAGCAGCTTAGGGGACTATCCCACAGATACGCAGTATTTT
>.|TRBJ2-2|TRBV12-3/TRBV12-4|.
CASSSDRGSGAQTGELFF
TGTGCCAGCAGTTCAGACAGGGGTAGCGGGGCCCAAACTGGGGAGCTGTTTTTT